What follows is one TCR beta chain and its context. The antigen is undetermined. The data belong to a study of T cells in Graves' hyperthyroidism and ophthalmopathy. Study-wide results and limits: Most thyroid-expanded clonotypes above 0.001 were also found in blood.

There were TCR beta CDR3 regions amplified from RNA transcripts. Carried out on the TCR CDR3, a first-round RT-PCR used the HTBI primer set. MiXCR, run by TCRdb on the multiplex PCR reads, gives a single entry per CDR3 protein. The sample lists 480,000 or so distinct CDR3 sequences, about 45% occurring once. The CDR3 is 16 amino acids. V gave up 2 bases and J gave up 2 bases, with 10 bases separating them. CDR1 and CDR2 (germline): MNHEY, SVGAGI. Sequencing was done on a sample of peripheral blood or thyroid tissue (not recorded which). The chain joins TRBV6-5 to TRBJ2-6, with D possibly being TRBD2 (6 bases). The origin of this receptor is an adult woman with Graves' disease, either hyperthyroidism or ophthalmopathy (not recorded which). CDR3 region: CASSYSGGTGANVLTF. CDR3 bases: TGTGCCAGCAGTTACAGCGGAGGGACTGGGGCCAACGTCCTGACTTTC.